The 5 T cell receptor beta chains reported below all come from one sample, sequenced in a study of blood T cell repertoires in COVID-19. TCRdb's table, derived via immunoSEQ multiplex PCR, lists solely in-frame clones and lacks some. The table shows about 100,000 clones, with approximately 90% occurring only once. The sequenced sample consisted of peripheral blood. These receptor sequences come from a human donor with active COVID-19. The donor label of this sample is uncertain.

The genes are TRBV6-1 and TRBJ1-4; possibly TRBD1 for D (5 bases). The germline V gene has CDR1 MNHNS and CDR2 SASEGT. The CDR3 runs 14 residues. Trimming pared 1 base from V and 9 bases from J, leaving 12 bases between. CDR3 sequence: CASSEVARAKKLFF. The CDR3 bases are TGTGCCAGCAGTGAAGTGGCCAGGGCGAAAAAACTGTTTTTT.

The CDR3 sequence is CASSYNRGGPYNEQFF. The CDR3 nucleotides are TGTGCCAGCAGTTACAACAGGGGTGGTCCCTACAATGAGCAGTTCTTC. The chain employs TRBV6-2 or TRBV6-3 and TRBJ2-1, with 7 positions matching TRBD1. The CDR3 length is 16 residues. Germline-derived CDR1 and CDR2 are MNHEY and SVGEGT. V lost 2 bases and J lost 2; bases outside the gene matches: 6.

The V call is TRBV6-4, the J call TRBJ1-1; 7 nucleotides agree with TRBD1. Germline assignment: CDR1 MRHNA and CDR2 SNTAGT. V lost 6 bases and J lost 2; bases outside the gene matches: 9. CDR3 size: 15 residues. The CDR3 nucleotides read TGTGCCAGCAGAGCTACGGACAGGCTAAACACTGAAGCTTTCTTT. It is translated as CASRATDRLNTEAFF.

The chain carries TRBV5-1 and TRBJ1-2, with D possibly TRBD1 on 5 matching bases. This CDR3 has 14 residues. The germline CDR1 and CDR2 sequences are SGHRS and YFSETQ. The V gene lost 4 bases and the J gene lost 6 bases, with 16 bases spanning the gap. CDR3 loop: CASSQTAGGNGYTF. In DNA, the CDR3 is TGCGCCAGCAGCCAGACGGCGGGGGGGAATGGCTACACCTTC.

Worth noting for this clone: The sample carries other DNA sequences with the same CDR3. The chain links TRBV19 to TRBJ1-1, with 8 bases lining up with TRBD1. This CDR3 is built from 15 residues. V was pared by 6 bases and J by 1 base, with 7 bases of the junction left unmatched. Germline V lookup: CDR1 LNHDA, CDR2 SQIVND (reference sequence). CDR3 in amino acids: CASSVTGVPNTEAFF. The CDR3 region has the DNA TGTGCCAGTAGCGTGACAGGGGTCCCGAACACTGAAGCTTTCTTT.